Shown below are 28 T cell receptor beta chains from a single sample sequenced in a study of blood T cell repertoires in COVID-19 (dated by TCRdb to 2020 to 2021). Library construction relied on the immunoSEQ multiplex PCR assay. The source is immuneACCESS, and TCRdb retained only in-frame sequences with V and J called. Part of the clones is not carried over; for the studies checked, unresolved V genes explain less than half of this, and the remainder is unexplained. This sample has roughly 100,000 clones in its table, and roughly 84% of those were observed once. The top ten clonotypes cover approximately 2% of the sample. Specimen: peripheral blood. Receptors were obtained from a man in his 70s with active or convalescent COVID-19.

The chain carries TRBV7-3 and TRBJ2-1; 9 nucleotides align to TRBD2. Germline CDR1 is SGHTA and CDR2 is FQGTGA. J gave up 5 bases and V 1 base, and 9 bases lay outside the gene matches. The CDR3 consists of 17 residues. This chain's CDR3 is CASSLRRGGAQDNEQFF. In DNA, the CDR3 is TGTGCCAGCAGCTTAAGACGCGGGGGGGCTCAGGACAATGAGCAGTTCTTC.

V is TRBV5-1 and J is TRBJ1-1; D possibly corresponds to TRBD1 (6 bases). V was trimmed by 4 bases and J by 3 bases, leaving 16 bases between them. The germline gives CDR1 SGHRS, CDR2 YFSETQ. The CDR3 consists of 15 residues. The CDR3 spells CASSLEQGAYTEAFF. Here the CDR3 DNA reads TGCGCCAGCAGCCTTGAACAGGGAGCGTACACTGAAGCTTTCTTT.

V usage is TRBV19 and J usage is TRBJ1-2, with TRBD1 matching 9 bases. There are 16 residues in the CDR3. Germline CDR1 LNHDA, CDR2 SQIVND (reference sequence). The ends lost 11 bases at V and 2 bases at J; junction bases unmatched: 15. Here the CDR3 DNA reads TGTGCCGGCTTCCCGGGACAGGGAACCCCGAACTATGGCTACACCTTC. Its translation is CAGFPGQGTPNYGYTF. The entire variable domain, with the rest obtained from reference TRBV19 and TRBJ1-2, is as follows: DGGITQSPKYLFRKEGQNVTLSCEQNLNHDAMYWYRQDPGQGLRLIYYSQIVNDFQKGDIAEGYSVSREKKESFPLTVTSAQKNPTAFYLCAGFPGQGTPNYGYTFGSGTRLTVV.

This chain connects TRBV2 to TRBJ2-5; D unresolved. This CDR3 region has 17 residues. V gave up 0 bases and J gave up 0 bases, with 14 bases separating them. From germline, CDR1 is SNHLY and CDR2 FYNNEI. The CDR3: CASSEARSFGYQETQYF. Here the CDR3 DNA reads TGTGCCAGCAGTGAAGCTAGGAGTTTTGGGTACCAAGAGACCCAGTACTTC.

This rearrangement joins TRBV5-4 to TRBJ2-3; possible D gene TRBD1, 6 bases. CDR3 length: 13 residues. The germline V and J ends were trimmed by 4 bases and 4 bases, with 10 bases remaining between them. The germline gives CDR1 SGHNT, CDR2 YYREEE (reference sequence). CDR3 nucleotide sequence: TGTGCCAGCAGCATACAGGGCCCAGATACGCAGTATTTT. This translates into CASSIQGPDTQYF.

This chain links TRBV28 with TRBJ2-2, with 10 nucleotides matching TRBD2. Losses at the gene ends were 4 bases for V and 6 bases for J; bases not matched to a gene: 14. The germline CDR1 and CDR2 sequences are MDHEN and SYDVKM. This CDR3 region has 18 residues. For the CDR3, the DNA is TGTGCCAGCAGTTCCCCAGCGGGGGGGGGCCCCCTAGCCGGGGAGCTGTTTTTT. This gives the protein CASSSPAGGGPLAGELFF.

The rearrangement joins TRBV5-8 to TRBJ1-5; 11 bases are shared with TRBD1. V shed 0 bases, J shed 1 base, and the junction held 6 bases outside the gene matches. This CDR3 is built from 18 residues. Germline loops: CDR1 SGHTS, CDR2 YDEGEE. CDR3: CASSLGDRGVRSNQPQHF. The CDR3 bases are TGTGCCAGCAGCTTGGGGGACAGGGGGGTTCGAAGCAATCAGCCCCAGCATTTT.

This rearrangement joins TRBV19 to TRBJ2-3; TRBD2 agrees at 13 bases. The CDR3 has 20 amino acids. Per the germline V gene, CDR1 is LNHDA and CDR2 is SQIVND (reference sequence). V lost 3 bases, J lost 0 bases, and 12 bases stayed unmatched. The CDR3 region has the DNA TGTGCCAGTAGTATTACAGGACTAGCGGGGGTGAACCCTAGCACAGATACGCAGTATTTT. Protein sequence: CASSITGLAGVNPSTDTQYF.

The chain carries TRBV6-5 and TRBJ1-2, with D uncertain. CDR1 and CDR2 from the germline V gene are MNHEY and SVGAGI. The CDR3 consists of 15 residues. The V gene lost 6 bases and the J gene lost 1 base, with 15 bases spanning the gap. CDR3 in DNA: TGTGCCAGCAGGGGCGCAAGCCATCTTAACTATGGCTACACCTTC. It translates to CASRGASHLNYGYTF.

The chain has TRBV5-6 and TRBJ2-7; 11 bases are shared with TRBD2. V lost 2 bases and J lost 0; bases outside the gene matches: 4. The CDR3 extends over 16 amino acids. CDR1 is SGHDT, CDR2 YYEEEE, per germline. DNA of the CDR3: TGTGCCAGCAGCTTAAGACTAGCGGGGACCTCCTACGAGCAGTACTTC. Translation gives CASSLRLAGTSYEQYF.

The V call is TRBV18, the J call TRBJ1-3; D is perhaps TRBD1 (6 bases). The germline gives CDR1 KGHSH, CDR2 LQKENI. V lost 3 bases and J 1 base, leaving 10 bases between the germline ends. This CDR3 is built from 15 residues. This chain's CDR3 is CASSPQGGSGNTIYF. The DNA for the CDR3 is TGTGCCAGCTCACCCCAAGGGGGTTCTGGAAACACCATATATTTT.

The V and J genes are TRBV19 and TRBJ1-5; D perhaps matches TRBD1 (6 bases). The germline V gene encodes CDR1 LNHDA and CDR2 SQIVND (reference sequence). The V end lost 5 bases, the J end lost 8 bases, and 13 bases lay between the germline ends. There are 13 residues in the CDR3. CDR3 sequence (DNA): TGTGCCAGTAGTTTCTCAGGGGAGAAGCCCCAGCATTTT. Its protein is CASSFSGEKPQHF.

The gene calls are TRBV28 and TRBJ2-3, with TRBD2 as a possible D gene (6 bases). This CDR3 contains 15 residues. CDR1 and CDR2 (germline): MDHEN, SYDVKM. V dropped 7 bases and J dropped 4 bases, with 18 bases sitting between them. CDR3 region: CASIAAPGTSDTQYF. The DNA of the CDR3 is TGTGCCAGCATCGCCGCCCCCGGGACTTCAGATACGCAGTATTTT.

This chain links TRBV7-2 with TRBJ2-7; 7 bases align to TRBD2. Germline values: CDR1 SGHTA, CDR2 FQGNSA. There are 13 residues in the CDR3. Trimming took 1 base from V and 6 from J; bases not matched to a gene: 3. CDR3 residues: CASSLVREGEQYF. CDR3 nucleotides: TGTGCCAGCAGCTTAGTCAGGGAGGGCGAGCAGTACTTC.

This chain joins TRBV29-1 and TRBJ2-5; 9 nucleotides align to TRBD2. This CDR3 is 13 amino acids long. In germline, CDR1 is SQVTM, CDR2 ANQGSEA. With V trimmed by 2 bases and J by 4 bases, 2 bases remained unmatched. CDR3 sequence reads: CSVETSGLETQYF. CDR3 coding DNA: TGCAGCGTTGAAACTAGCGGGTTAGAGACCCAGTACTTC. Full variable domain (remainder filled in from reference TRBV29-1 and TRBJ2-5): SAVISQKPSRDICQRGTSLTIQCQVDSQVTMMFWYRQQPGQSLTLIATANQGSEATYESGFVIDKFPISRPNLTFSTLTVSNMSPEDSSIYLCSVETSGLETQYFGPGTRLLVL.

The chain carries TRBV2 and TRBJ2-7, with D maybe TRBD2 (6 bases). V was clipped by 4 bases and J by 7 bases, with 14 bases between them. The germline CDR1 and CDR2 sequences are SNHLY and FYNNEI. This CDR3 has 13 residues. As DNA, the CDR3 is TGTGCCAGCAGTGCCTCCCGGGGGAGGGAGCAGTACTTC. Amino acid sequence: CASSASRGREQYF. Combining the CDR3 with reference TRBV2 and TRBJ2-7 gives the whole variable domain EPEVTQTPSHQVTQMGQEVILRCVPISNHLYFYWYRQILGQKVEFLVSFYNNEISEKSEIFDDQFSVERPDGSNFTLKIRSTKLEDSAMYFCASSASRGREQYFGPGTRLTVT.

The rearrangement uses TRBV12-3 or TRBV12-4 and TRBJ1-4; TRBD1 might be the D (5 bases). This CDR3 has 13 amino acids. The V gene lost 5 bases and the J gene lost 4 bases, with 8 bases spanning the gap. This chain's CDR3 is CASSGTVNEKLFF. The CDR3 nucleotides are TGTGCCAGCAGTGGGACTGTTAATGAAAAACTGTTTTTT.

Written as DNA, the CDR3 is TGTGCCAGCTCACCTACGGGGACAGGGGTTAGCAATCAGCCCCAGCATTTT. This sequence encodes CASSPTGTGVSNQPQHF. The genes are TRBV18 and TRBJ1-5, with 10 bases aligning to TRBD1. Germline assignment: CDR1 KGHSH and CDR2 LQKENI. CDR3 length: 17 amino acids. Trimming removed 3 bases from V and 0 bases from J; junction bases left unmatched: 5.

In this sample, this clone turned up a few times. The chain couples TRBV7-3 to TRBJ1-2, with 7 bases that match TRBD1. The germline V gene has CDR1 SGHTA and CDR2 FQGTGA. This CDR3 contains 13 residues. The ends lost 4 bases at V and 6 bases at J; junction bases unmatched: 5. The CDR3 region is CASSYTGEDGYTF. In DNA form, the CDR3 reads TGTGCCAGCAGCTATACAGGGGAGGATGGCTACACCTTC.

The V call is TRBV20-1, the J call TRBJ1-5; no firm D call. This CDR3 is 12 amino acids long. CDR1 is DFQATT and CDR2 is SNEGSKA in the germline V gene (reference sequence). V was trimmed by 3 bases and J by 0 bases, leaving 3 bases between them. The chain's CDR3 is CSASYSNQPQHF. The CDR3 DNA reads as TGCAGTGCTAGTTATAGCAATCAGCCCCAGCATTTT.

This clone was seen a few times. V is TRBV2 and J is TRBJ2-7; TRBD2 matches at 10 bases. The germline V gene encodes CDR1 SNHLY and CDR2 FYNNEI. With 9 bases clipped from V and 1 base from J, the junction kept 12 bases outside the gene matches. This CDR3 region has 16 residues. This chain's CDR3 is CASGLGLAGDSYEQYF. In DNA form, the CDR3 reads TGTGCCAGTGGGTTAGGGCTAGCGGGGGATTCCTACGAGCAGTACTTC.

This chain uses TRBV11-3 with TRBJ2-1; 8 bases align to TRBD2. CDR1 and CDR2 (germline): SGHNT, YENEEA. With V trimmed by 1 base and J by 7 bases, 6 bases remained unmatched. This CDR3 has 15 amino acids. The CDR3 region has the DNA TGTGCCAGCAGCTTAGCAGCGGGGGCTGGGAATGAGCAGTTCTTC. This translates into CASSLAAGAGNEQFF.

This clone was detected only a few times. The chain has TRBV5-1 and TRBJ1-2; 7 bases are a match to TRBD1. With 4 bases clipped from V and 4 bases from J, the junction kept 7 bases outside the gene matches. This CDR3 comprises 14 residues. The germline CDR1 and CDR2 sequences are SGHRS and YFSETQ. CDR3 sequence: CASSRGDSAYGYTF. The DNA for the CDR3 is TGCGCCAGCAGCAGGGGGGACAGCGCCTATGGCTACACCTTC. Based on the CDR3 plus reference TRBV5-1 and TRBJ1-2, the full variable domain is KAGVTQTPRYLIKTRGQQVTLSCSPISGHRSVSWYQQTPGQGLQFLFEYFSETQRNKGNFPGRFSGRQFSNSRSEMNVSTLELGDSALYLCASSRGDSAYGYTFGSGTRLTVV.

This chain links TRBV29-1 with TRBJ2-2; a possible D gene is TRBD2 (6 bases). Per germline, CDR1 SQVTM and CDR2 ANQGSEA. The CDR3 loop spans 15 amino acids. The V end lost 4 bases, the J end lost 5 bases, and 17 bases lay between the germline ends. The CDR3, as DNA: TGCAGCGTTGCCGGACGGACCGGAGGGACCGGGGAGCTGTTTTTT. It encodes CSVAGRTGGTGELFF.

This clone was counted only a few times. The gene calls are TRBV14 and TRBJ1-6; 11 bases agree with TRBD1. CDR1 is SGHDN, CDR2 FVKESK, per germline. This CDR3 comprises 15 residues. With 1 base clipped from V and 9 bases from J, the junction kept 2 bases outside the gene matches. The chain's CDR3 is CASSQADRGLSPLHF. Written as DNA, the CDR3 is TGTGCCAGCAGCCAAGCGGACAGGGGGCTTTCACCCCTCCACTTT.

V usage is TRBV12-3 or TRBV12-4 and J usage is TRBJ1-5; 7 bases are shared with TRBD1. V trimming: 8 bases; J trimming: 4 bases; junction bases outside the gene matches: 5. The CDR3 runs 13 residues. The CDR3 DNA reads TGTGCCAGCCGGACAGGCTATAATCAGCCCCAGCATTTT. It yields the protein CASRTGYNQPQHF.

The V and J genes are TRBV5-1 and TRBJ2-6; TRBD2 is a possible D gene (5 bases). The length of the CDR3 is 16 residues. The germline V gene encodes CDR1 SGHRS and CDR2 YFSETQ. The V end lost 0 bases, the J end lost 0 bases, and 7 bases lay between the germline ends. CDR3 coding DNA: TGCGCCAGCAGCTTGGGCGGGCACTCTGGGGCCAACGTCCTGACTTTC. Translation gives CASSLGGHSGANVLTF.

This clone was found once. The rearrangement links TRBV29-1 to TRBJ2-2, with a possible D match to TRBD2 (6 bases). The CDR3 spans 11 residues. V lost 5 bases, J lost 9 bases, and 10 bases lay in between. Germline CDR1 is SQVTM and CDR2 is ANQGSEA. Here the CDR3 reads CSVSRGRELFF. The CDR3 DNA reads as TGCAGCGTTTCGCGGGGCCGGGAGCTGTTTTTT.